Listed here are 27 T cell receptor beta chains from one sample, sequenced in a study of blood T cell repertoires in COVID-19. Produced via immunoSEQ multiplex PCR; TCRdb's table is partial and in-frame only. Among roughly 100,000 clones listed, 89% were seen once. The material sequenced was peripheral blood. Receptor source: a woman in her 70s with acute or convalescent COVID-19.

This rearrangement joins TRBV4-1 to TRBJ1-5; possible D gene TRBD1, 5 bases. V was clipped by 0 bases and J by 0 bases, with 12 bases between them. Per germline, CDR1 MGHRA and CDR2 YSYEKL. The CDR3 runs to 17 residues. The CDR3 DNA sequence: TGCGCCAGCAGCCAAGAACTAAGACAGTATAGCAATCAGCCCCAGCATTTT. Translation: CASSQELRQYSNQPQHF.

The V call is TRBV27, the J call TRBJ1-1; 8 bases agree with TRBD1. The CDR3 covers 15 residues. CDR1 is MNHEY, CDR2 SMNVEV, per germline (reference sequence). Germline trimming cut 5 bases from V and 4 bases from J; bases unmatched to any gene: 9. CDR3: CASSKGITGGTEAFF. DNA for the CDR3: TGTGCCAGCAGTAAGGGGATCACAGGGGGCACTGAAGCTTTCTTT.

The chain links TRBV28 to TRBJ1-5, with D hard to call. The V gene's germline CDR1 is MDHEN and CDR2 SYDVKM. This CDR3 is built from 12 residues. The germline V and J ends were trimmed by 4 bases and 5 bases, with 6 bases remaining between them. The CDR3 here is CASSSSYQPQHF. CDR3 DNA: TGTGCCAGCAGTTCGTCGTATCAGCCCCAGCATTTT.

For the CDR3, the DNA is TGTGCCAGCAGCCGGGGGGGACTAGCGGGAGCCTCCTACGAGCAGTACTTC. This sequence encodes CASSRGGLAGASYEQYF. The chain employs TRBV4-2 and TRBJ2-7; 14 bases fit TRBD2. With V trimmed by 4 bases and J by 0 bases, 5 bases remained unmatched. Germline V gene lookup returns CDR1 LGHNA and CDR2 YNFKEQ. The CDR3 contains 17 residues.

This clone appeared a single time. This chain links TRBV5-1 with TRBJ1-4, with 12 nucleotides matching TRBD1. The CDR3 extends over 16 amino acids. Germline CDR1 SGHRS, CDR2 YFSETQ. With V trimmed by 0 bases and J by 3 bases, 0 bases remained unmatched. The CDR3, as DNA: TGCGCCAGCAGCTTGGGGGACAGGGGGCCTAATGAAAAACTGTTTTTT. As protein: CASSLGDRGPNEKLFF.

The CDR3 nucleotides are TGTGCCAGCAGCCAAGGATGGGGGGATCAGCCCCAGCATTTT. Protein: CASSQGWGDQPQHF. The chain employs TRBV3-1 (or the pseudogene TRBV3-2) and TRBJ1-5, with D tentatively TRBD1 (5 bases). The ends were cut back, 1 base at V and 5 bases at J, with 9 bases in the middle. The germline gives CDR1 LGHDT, CDR2 YNNKEL (reference sequence). The CDR3 is 14 residues long.

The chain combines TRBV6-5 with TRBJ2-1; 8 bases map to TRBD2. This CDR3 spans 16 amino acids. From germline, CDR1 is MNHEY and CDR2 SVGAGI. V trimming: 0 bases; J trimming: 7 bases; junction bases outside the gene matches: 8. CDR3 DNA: TGTGCCAGCAGTTACTCGCGTCTAGCGGGTTTGAATGAGCAGTTCTTC. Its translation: CASSYSRLAGLNEQFF.

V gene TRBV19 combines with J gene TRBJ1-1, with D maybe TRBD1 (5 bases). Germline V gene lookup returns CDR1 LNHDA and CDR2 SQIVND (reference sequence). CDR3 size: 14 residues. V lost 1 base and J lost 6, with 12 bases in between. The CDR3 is CASSIGQGESEAFF. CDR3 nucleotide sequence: TGTGCCAGTAGTATAGGCCAGGGTGAGTCTGAAGCTTTCTTT. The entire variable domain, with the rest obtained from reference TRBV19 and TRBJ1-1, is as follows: DGGITQSPKYLFRKEGQNVTLSCEQNLNHDAMYWYRQDPGQGLRLIYYSQIVNDFQKGDIAEGYSVSREKKESFPLTVTSAQKNPTAFYLCASSIGQGESEAFFGQGTRLTVV.

The CDR3 spells CASSLDSQETQYF. CDR3 nucleotides: TGTGCCAGCAGCTTAGACTCCCAAGAGACCCAGTACTTC. The rearrangement links TRBV7-9 to TRBJ2-5; D ambiguous. Per the germline V gene, CDR1 is SEHNR and CDR2 is FQNEAQ (reference sequence). The CDR3 length is 13 residues. V gave up 1 base and J gave up 1 base, with 4 bases separating them.

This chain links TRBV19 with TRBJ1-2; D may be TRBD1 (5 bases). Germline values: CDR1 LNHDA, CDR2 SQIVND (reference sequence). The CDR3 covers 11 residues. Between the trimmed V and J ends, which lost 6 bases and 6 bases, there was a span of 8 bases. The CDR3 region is CASSQGHGYTF. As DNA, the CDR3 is TGTGCCAGTAGCCAGGGCCATGGCTACACCTTC.

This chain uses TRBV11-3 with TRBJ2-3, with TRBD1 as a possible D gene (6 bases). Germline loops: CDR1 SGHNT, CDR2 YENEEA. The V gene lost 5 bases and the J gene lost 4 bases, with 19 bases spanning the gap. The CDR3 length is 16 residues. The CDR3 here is CASSRTGHLLADTQYF. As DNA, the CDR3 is TGTGCCAGCAGCCGAACGGGACACTTGTTGGCAGATACGCAGTATTTT.

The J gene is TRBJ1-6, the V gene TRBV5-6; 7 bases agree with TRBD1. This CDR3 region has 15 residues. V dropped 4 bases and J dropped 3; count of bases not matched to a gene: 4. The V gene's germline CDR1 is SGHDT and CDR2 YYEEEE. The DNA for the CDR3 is TGTGCCAGCAGCGGAGGGACAGACTATAATTCACCCCTCCACTTT. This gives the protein CASSGGTDYNSPLHF.

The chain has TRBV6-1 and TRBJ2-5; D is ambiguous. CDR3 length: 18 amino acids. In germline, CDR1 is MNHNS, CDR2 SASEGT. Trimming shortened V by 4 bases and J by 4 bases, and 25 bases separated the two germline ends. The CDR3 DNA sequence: TGTGCCAGCAGTGCTAGAAATCGCCTGCTGGCGGTCGGAGAGACCCAGTACTTC. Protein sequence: CASSARNRLLAVGETQYF.

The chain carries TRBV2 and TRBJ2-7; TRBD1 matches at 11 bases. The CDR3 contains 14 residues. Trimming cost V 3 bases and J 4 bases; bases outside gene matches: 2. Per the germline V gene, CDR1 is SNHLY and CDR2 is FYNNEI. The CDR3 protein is CASSEDRGLYEQYF. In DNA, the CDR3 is TGTGCCAGCAGTGAGGACAGGGGGCTATACGAGCAGTACTTC.

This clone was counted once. The CDR3 is CASSPWGQGAHLNTEAFF. Here the CDR3 DNA reads TGCGCCAGCAGCCCCTGGGGACAGGGGGCCCACTTGAACACTGAAGCTTTCTTT. The chain employs TRBV5-1 and TRBJ1-1; 12 bases align to TRBD1. J was trimmed by 0 bases and V by 4 bases; bases with no gene match: 10. This CDR3 region has 18 residues. Germline V CDR1 and CDR2: SGHRS, YFSETQ.

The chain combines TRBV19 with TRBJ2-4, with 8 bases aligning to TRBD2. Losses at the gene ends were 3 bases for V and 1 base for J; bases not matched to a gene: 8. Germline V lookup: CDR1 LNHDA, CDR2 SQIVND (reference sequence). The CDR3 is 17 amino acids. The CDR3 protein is CASSMPAGGGAKNIQYF. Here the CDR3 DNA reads TGTGCCAGTAGTATGCCCGCGGGGGGTGGTGCCAAAAACATTCAGTACTTC.

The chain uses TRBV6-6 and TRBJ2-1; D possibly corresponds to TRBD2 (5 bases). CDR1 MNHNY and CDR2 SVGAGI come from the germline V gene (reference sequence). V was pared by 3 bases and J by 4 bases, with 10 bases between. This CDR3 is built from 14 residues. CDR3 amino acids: CASSYGGLYNEQFF. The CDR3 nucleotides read TGTGCCAGCAGTTATGGAGGCCTATACAATGAGCAGTTCTTC.

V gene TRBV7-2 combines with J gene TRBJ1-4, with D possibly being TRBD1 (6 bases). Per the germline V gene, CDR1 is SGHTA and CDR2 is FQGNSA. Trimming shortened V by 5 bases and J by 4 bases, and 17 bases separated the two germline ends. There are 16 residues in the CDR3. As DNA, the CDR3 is TGTGCCAGCAGCCCGAGGGGGGGGTCGATTAATGAAAAACTGTTTTTT. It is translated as CASSPRGGSINEKLFF.

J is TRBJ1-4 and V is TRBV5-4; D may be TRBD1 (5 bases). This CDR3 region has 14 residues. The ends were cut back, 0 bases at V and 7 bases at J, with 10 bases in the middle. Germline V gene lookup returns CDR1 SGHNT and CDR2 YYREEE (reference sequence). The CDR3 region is CASSLGQRAEKLFF. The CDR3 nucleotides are TGTGCCAGCAGCTTGGGACAGCGAGCTGAAAAACTGTTTTTT.

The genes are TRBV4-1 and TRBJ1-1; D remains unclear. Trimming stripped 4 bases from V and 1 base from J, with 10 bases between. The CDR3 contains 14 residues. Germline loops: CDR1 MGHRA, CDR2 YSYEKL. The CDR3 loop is CASSPDRRNTEAFF. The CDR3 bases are TGCGCCAGCAGCCCCGATCGGAGGAACACTGAAGCTTTCTTT.

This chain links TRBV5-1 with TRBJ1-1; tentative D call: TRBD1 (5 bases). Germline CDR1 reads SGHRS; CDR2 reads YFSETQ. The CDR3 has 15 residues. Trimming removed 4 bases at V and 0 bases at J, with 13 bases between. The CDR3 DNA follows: TGCGCCAGCAGCGGGACTACTGGGGTGAACACTGAAGCTTTCTTT. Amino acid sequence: CASSGTTGVNTEAFF.

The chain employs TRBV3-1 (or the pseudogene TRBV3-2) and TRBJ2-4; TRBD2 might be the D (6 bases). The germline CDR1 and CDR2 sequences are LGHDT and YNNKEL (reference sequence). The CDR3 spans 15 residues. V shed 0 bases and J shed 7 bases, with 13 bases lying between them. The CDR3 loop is CASSQEGGSANIQYF. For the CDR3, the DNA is TGTGCCAGCAGCCAAGAGGGGGGATCTGCGAACATTCAGTACTTC.

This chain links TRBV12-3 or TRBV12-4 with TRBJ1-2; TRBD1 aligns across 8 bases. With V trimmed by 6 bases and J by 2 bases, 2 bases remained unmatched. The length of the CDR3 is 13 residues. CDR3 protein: CASRRQGNYGYTF. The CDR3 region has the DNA TGTGCCAGCAGACGACAGGGGAACTATGGCTACACCTTC.

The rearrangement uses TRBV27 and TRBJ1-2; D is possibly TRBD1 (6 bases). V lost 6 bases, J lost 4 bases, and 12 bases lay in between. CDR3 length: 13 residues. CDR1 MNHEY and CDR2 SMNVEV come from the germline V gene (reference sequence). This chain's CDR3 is CASRTGQFYGYTF. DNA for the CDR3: TGTGCCAGCAGAACCGGACAGTTCTATGGCTACACCTTC.

CDR3: CSAFPGKETQYF. In nucleotides, the CDR3 is TGCAGCGCCTTCCCCGGGAAAGAGACCCAGTACTTC. The chain joins TRBV29-1 to TRBJ2-5, with D perhaps matching TRBD2 (5 bases). The V end was cut by 7 bases, the J end by 3 bases, with 12 bases between. This CDR3 is 12 amino acids long. Germline CDR1 reads SQVTM; CDR2 reads ANQGSEA.

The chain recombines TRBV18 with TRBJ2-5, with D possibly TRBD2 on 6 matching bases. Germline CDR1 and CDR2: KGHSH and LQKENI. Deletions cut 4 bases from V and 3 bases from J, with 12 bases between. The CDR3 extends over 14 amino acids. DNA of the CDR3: TGTGCCAGCTCACGTCTGGGGGGAGAAGAGACCCAGTACTTC. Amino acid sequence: CASSRLGGEETQYF.

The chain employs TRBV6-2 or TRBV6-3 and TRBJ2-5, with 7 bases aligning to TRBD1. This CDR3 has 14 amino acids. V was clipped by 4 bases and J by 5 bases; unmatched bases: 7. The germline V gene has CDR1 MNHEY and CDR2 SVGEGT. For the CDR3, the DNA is TGTGCCAGCAGTTTTACAGGGGAGATGGAGACCCAGTACTTC. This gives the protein CASSFTGEMETQYF.